The 29 T cell receptor beta chains below were found in one sample sequenced in a study of CD8 T cells in ankylosing spondylitis. TCRdb itself ran the 5' RACE reads through MiXCR, one entry per CDR3 protein. Found here are about 540,000 distinct CDR3 sequences, approximately 11% of them singletons; the top ten hold 6.8%. Study results and caveats: About 8 highly homologous variants made up a TCR beta motif, and this motif appeared characteristic of ankylosing spondylitis blood.

These receptors have no identified antigens. The sequencing sample was made of blood, either unsorted or a sorted T cell fraction (not recorded which). These receptors were taken from a male donor with ankylosing spondylitis.

The chain couples TRBV11-2 to TRBJ2-3, with unresolved D. The CDR3 has 13 residues. Germline CDR1 SGHAT, CDR2 FQNNGV. The V end was cut by 8 bases, the J end by 3 bases, with 12 bases between. CDR3 nucleotide sequence: TGTGCCAGCCTACCGGAGAGTACAGATACGCAGTATTTT. Translating it yields CASLPESTDTQYF.

The chain is built from TRBV6-4 and TRBJ2-1, with TRBD2 matching over 12 bases. The CDR3 runs 16 residues. Germline V gene lookup returns CDR1 MRHNA and CDR2 SNTAGT. V lost 2 bases and J lost 3; bases outside the gene matches: 2. CDR3 nucleotides: TGTGCCAGCAGTGACGGACTAGCGGGAATCTACAATGAGCAGTTCTTC. Protein sequence: CASSDGLAGIYNEQFF.

The chain joins TRBV6-1 to TRBJ1-5, with D tentatively TRBD1 (6 bases). CDR3 length equals 14 residues. V was shortened by 6 bases and J by 3 bases, with 12 bases between the two germline ends. Germline V gene data show CDR1 as MNHNS and CDR2 as SASEGT. The CDR3 sequence is CASRTRQDNQPQHF. DNA of the CDR3: TGTGCCAGCAGGACCAGACAGGACAATCAGCCCCAGCATTTT.

In its sample, this clonotype was seen a few times. The J gene is TRBJ2-5, the V gene TRBV2, with D perhaps matching TRBD1 or TRBD2 (5 bases each). The CDR3 spans 12 residues. CDR1 SNHLY and CDR2 FYNNEI come from the germline V gene. V lost 2 bases and J lost 9, with 10 bases in between. The CDR3 sequence: CASSEFGGPQYF. The CDR3 nucleotides read TGTGCCAGCAGTGAATTTGGGGGTCCCCAGTACTTC. The full variable domain, its missing parts supplied by reference TRBV2 and TRBJ2-5, is EPEVTQTPSHQVTQMGQEVILRCVPISNHLYFYWYRQILGQKVEFLVSFYNNEISEKSEIFDDQFSVERPDGSNFTLKIRSTKLEDSAMYFCASSEFGGPQYFGPGTRLLVL.

This clonotype was picked up many times. The CDR3 nucleotides read TGTGCCAGCAGCTCGCGGCGGCAGGCCATTGGTGGCACTGAAGCTTTCTTT. This encodes CASSSRRQAIGGTEAFF. V gene TRBV7-8 combines with J gene TRBJ1-1; D not resolved. Germline V gene data show CDR1 as SGHVS and CDR2 as FQNEAQ. CDR3 length: 17 amino acids. V lost 4 bases to trimming and J lost 4 bases, with 22 bases between them.

This clonotype was counted only a few times. The chain recombines TRBV20-1 with TRBJ2-3; D gene uncertain. V gave up 1 base and J gave up 3 bases, with 14 bases separating them. Germline lookup yields CDR1 DFQATT and CDR2 SNEGSKA (reference sequence). The CDR3 is 15 residues long. CDR3: CSARVERFWTDTQYF. As DNA, the CDR3 is TGCAGTGCTAGAGTGGAGAGGTTTTGGACAGATACGCAGTATTTT.

This clonotype was seen more than once but under ten times. The chain carries TRBV20-1 and TRBJ2-5; 9 bases align to TRBD2. CDR1 and CDR2 from the germline V gene are DFQATT and SNEGSKA (reference sequence). The length of the CDR3 is 14 residues. V lost 2 bases to trimming and J lost 4 bases; unmatched junction nucleotides: 5. CDR3 residues: CSARLAGVRETQYF. The CDR3 bases are TGCAGTGCTAGATTAGCGGGGGTTCGAGAGACCCAGTACTTC.

The genes are TRBV19 and TRBJ1-1; D may be TRBD1 (5 bases). Germline CDR1 LNHDA, CDR2 SQIVND (reference sequence). This CDR3 is 13 amino acids long. The ends were cut back, 3 bases at V and 6 bases at J, with 11 bases in the middle. The CDR3, as DNA: TGTGCCAGTAGTATGGGGGGAACAGCTGAAGCTTTCTTT. Translation gives CASSMGGTAEAFF.

This clonotype showed up many times. V gene TRBV29-1 combines with J gene TRBJ2-1; no definite D call. The V end was cut by 7 bases, the J end by 8 bases, with 12 bases between. The CDR3 runs to 11 residues. CDR1 is SQVTM, CDR2 ANQGSEA, per germline. Here the CDR3 DNA reads TGCAGCGCTGGACGGGTTGATGAGCAGTTCTTC. Translating gives CSAGRVDEQFF.

This clonotype was seen more than once but under ten times. V gene TRBV9 combines with J gene TRBJ2-1; the match to TRBD2 covers 7 bases. V dropped 3 bases and J dropped 0; count of bases not matched to a gene: 9. The germline gives CDR1 SGDLS, CDR2 YYNGEE. The CDR3 covers 17 residues. CDR3 bases: TGTGCCAGCAGCGCCCAGCTAGCGGCAAGCTCCTACAATGAGCAGTTCTTC. Amino acid sequence: CASSAQLAASSYNEQFF.

This clonotype was counted a few times. This chain links TRBV10-2 with TRBJ2-1, with TRBD2 matching over 8 bases. Looked up from germline, CDR1 is WSHSY and CDR2 is SAAADI. V trimming: 3 bases; J trimming: 8 bases; junction bases outside the gene matches: 6. The CDR3 runs 14 residues. CDR3 nucleotide sequence: TGCGCCAGCAGTGATCCGGGACTAGTTTATGAGCAGTTCTTC. Translation: CASSDPGLVYEQFF.

This chain connects TRBV2 to TRBJ2-1, with D perhaps TRBD1 (6 bases). Germline CDR1 and CDR2: SNHLY and FYNNEI. V was shortened by 5 bases and J by 7 bases, with 12 bases between the two germline ends. CDR3 length: 13 amino acids. CDR3 region: CASSQEGVNEQFF. DNA of the CDR3: TGTGCCAGCAGTCAAGAGGGGGTAAATGAGCAGTTCTTC.

V is TRBV7-6 and J is TRBJ2-1, with 9 bases that match TRBD1. The germline V gene encodes CDR1 SGHVS and CDR2 FNYEAQ. V gave up 5 bases and J gave up 7 bases; unmatched junction bases: 15. This CDR3 comprises 17 residues. DNA for the CDR3: TGTGCCAGCAGCGCGCTCGGGACAGGGTTGGGGGTTAATGAGCAGTTCTTC. This translates into CASSALGTGLGVNEQFF.

Regarding this clonotype: A much larger clone lies a single base off, so this may be a read error. The chain couples TRBV29-1 to TRBJ2-7; 7 nucleotides line up with TRBD1. The CDR3 sequence is 13 residues long. J was trimmed by 1 base and V by 7 bases; bases with no gene match: 7. The germline V gene has CDR1 SQVTM and CDR2 ANQGSEA. The chain's CDR3 is CSEQGVGSYEQYV. DNA of the CDR3: TGCAGCGAGCAGGGGGTAGGTTCCTACGAGCAGTACGTC.

This clonotype was counted only a few times. The chain uses TRBV20-1 and TRBJ1-1; 7 nucleotides match TRBD1. The germline gives CDR1 DFQATT, CDR2 SNEGSKA (reference sequence). The CDR3 is 14 residues long. J gave up 6 bases and V 4 bases, and 11 bases lay outside the gene matches. The CDR3 here is CSAKQGRGIPEAFF. CDR3 DNA: TGCAGTGCTAAACAGGGGAGGGGGATCCCTGAAGCTTTCTTT.

CDR3 coding DNA: TGTGCCAGCAGTTTCTGGGGGACAGGGGGCGACATTCAGTACTTC. Its translation is CASSFWGTGGDIQYF. The gene calls are TRBV27 and TRBJ2-4; 12 nucleotides line up with TRBD1. The V and J ends lost 3 bases and 8 bases, in that order; junction bases with no gene match: 5. There are 15 residues in the CDR3. CDR1 is MNHEY, CDR2 SMNVEV, per germline (reference sequence).

In its sample, this clonotype was seen a few times. This sequence joins TRBV12-3 or TRBV12-4 and TRBJ1-5; D is undetermined. The CDR3 spans 11 residues. V was trimmed by 5 bases and J by 7 bases, leaving 6 bases between them. In DNA, the CDR3 is TGTGCCAGCAGTAGAGGACAGCCCCAGCATTTT. Protein sequence: CASSRGQPQHF.

The chain has TRBV5-1 and TRBJ2-7, with TRBD1 identical over 7 bases. This CDR3 contains 14 residues. The J segment lost 1 base and the V segment lost 2 bases, leaving 3 bases of the junction unmatched. The germline gives CDR1 SGHRS, CDR2 YFSETQ. The CDR3 loop is CASSFSQGSYEQYF. The CDR3 nucleotides read TGCGCCAGCAGCTTTTCACAGGGGTCCTACGAGCAGTACTTC.

In its sample, this clonotype was seen a few times. V is TRBV20-1 and J is TRBJ2-7; possibly TRBD1 for D (6 bases). V shed 7 bases and J shed 5 bases, with 12 bases lying between them. The CDR3 has 11 amino acids. Germline assignment: CDR1 DFQATT and CDR2 SNEGSKA (reference sequence). CDR3 in amino acids: CSGARDNEQYF. The CDR3 DNA is TGCAGTGGCGCCCGGGACAACGAGCAGTACTTC.

This clonotype was detected a few times. J is TRBJ2-7 and V is TRBV20-1; D is perhaps TRBD1 or TRBD2 (6 bases each). Germline V CDR1 and CDR2: DFQATT, SNEGSKA (reference sequence). This CDR3 has 13 amino acids. Trimming took off 3 bases at V and 1 base at J, with 10 bases between the two ends. CDR3 protein: CSASWGASYEQYV. CDR3 coding DNA: TGCAGTGCTAGTTGGGGGGCGTCCTACGAGCAGTACGTC.

This clonotype was seen more than once but under ten times. The chain has TRBV15 and TRBJ2-1, with D perhaps assigned TRBD1 or TRBD2 (5 bases each). V was shortened by 0 bases and J by 2 bases, with 8 bases between the two germline ends. The CDR3 is 15 residues long. Germline V gene lookup returns CDR1 LNHNV and CDR2 YYDKDF (reference sequence). The CDR3 loop reads CATSREGVTYNEQFF. DNA of the CDR3: TGTGCCACCAGCAGAGAGGGGGTTACCTACAATGAGCAGTTCTTC.

The V and J genes are TRBV2 and TRBJ2-1, with 10 bases aligning to TRBD2. The germline V gene has CDR1 SNHLY and CDR2 FYNNEI. V trimming: 8 bases; J trimming: 7 bases; junction bases outside the gene matches: 11. CDR3 length equals 15 residues. The CDR3 coding sequence is TGTGCCAGCTGCCATCGGACTAGCGGAGAGAATGAGCAGTTCTTC. Its translation is CASCHRTSGENEQFF.

This clonotype came up a few times. This rearrangement joins TRBV4-2 to TRBJ2-1; 11 bases line up with TRBD2. Unmatched junction bases numbered 6, after V lost 0 bases and J lost 8 bases. The CDR3 runs to 16 residues. The germline gives CDR1 LGHNA, CDR2 YNFKEQ. CDR3 nucleotides: TGTGCCAGCAGCCAAGATATGGGACTAGCGGCCTATGAGCAGTTCTTC. Its translation: CASSQDMGLAAYEQFF.

The sample holds a few counts of this clonotype. The chain joins TRBV24-1 to TRBJ2-1; weak D call: TRBD2 (6 bases). The V gene lost 5 bases and the J gene lost 3 bases, with 13 bases spanning the gap. The germline V gene encodes CDR1 KGHDR and CDR2 SFDVKD. The length of the CDR3 is 15 residues. CDR3 bases: TGTGCCACCAGTGCAGGCGGGGCTATCTACAATGAGCAGTTCTTC. Amino acids: CATSAGGAIYNEQFF.

There are many counts of this clonotype. The rearrangement joins TRBV18 to TRBJ2-2; D is ambiguous. Germline CDR1 KGHSH, CDR2 LQKENI. V was shortened by 5 bases and J by 0 bases, with 10 bases between the two germline ends. CDR3 length: 15 amino acids. CDR3 coding DNA: TGTGCCAGCTCAGTAGGACGTTCGAACACCGGGGAGCTGTTTTTT. Residues: CASSVGRSNTGELFF.

There are a few counts of this clonotype. The chain carries TRBV11-2 and TRBJ2-1; 13 bases map to TRBD2. This CDR3 region has 15 residues. V trimming: 5 bases; J trimming: 10 bases; junction bases outside the gene matches: 8. Germline V gene sequence: CDR1 SGHAT, CDR2 FQNNGV. DNA for the CDR3: TGTGCCAGCAGCCCAGGGACTAGCGGGATTGGGGAGCAGTTCTTC. It is translated as CASSPGTSGIGEQFF.

Many counts were recorded for this clonotype. The chain is built from TRBV11-2 and TRBJ2-6; no clear D. V was pared by 1 base and J by 0 bases, with 7 bases between. Germline-derived CDR1 and CDR2 are SGHAT and FQNNGV. The CDR3 covers 16 residues. As DNA, the CDR3 is TGTGCCAGCAGCTTAGTAGGCAACTCTGGGGCCAACGTCCTGACTTTC. This encodes CASSLVGNSGANVLTF.

The sample holds a few counts of this clonotype. J is TRBJ2-1 and V is TRBV2, with 13 bases fitting TRBD2. Germline values: CDR1 SNHLY, CDR2 FYNNEI. J lost 10 bases, V lost 6 bases, and 6 bases had no gene match. The CDR3 is made up of 14 amino acids. The CDR3 sequence: CASRGLAGRQEQFF. CDR3 bases: TGTGCCAGCAGGGGACTAGCGGGAAGGCAAGAGCAGTTCTTC.

The rearrangement joins TRBV3-1 to TRBJ2-1; 8 nucleotides align to TRBD2. Germline V gives CDR1 LGHDT, CDR2 YNNKEL (reference sequence). Trimming removed 1 base from V and 0 bases from J; junction bases left unmatched: 8. The CDR3 loop spans 18 amino acids. As DNA, the CDR3 is TGTGCCAGCAGCCAAGGTATAATAGCGGGATTCTCCTACAATGAGCAGTTCTTC. Residues: CASSQGIIAGFSYNEQFF.